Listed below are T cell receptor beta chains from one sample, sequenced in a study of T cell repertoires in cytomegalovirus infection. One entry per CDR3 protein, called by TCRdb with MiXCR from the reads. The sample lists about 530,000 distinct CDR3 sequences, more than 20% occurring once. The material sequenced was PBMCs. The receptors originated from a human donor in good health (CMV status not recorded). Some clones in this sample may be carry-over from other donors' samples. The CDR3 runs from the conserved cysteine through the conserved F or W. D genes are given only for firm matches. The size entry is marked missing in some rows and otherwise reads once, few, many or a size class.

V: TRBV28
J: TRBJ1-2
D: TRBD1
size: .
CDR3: CASRRGQGTFYGYTF
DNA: TGTGCCAGCAGGCGGGGACAGGGAACGTTCTATGGCTACACCTTC

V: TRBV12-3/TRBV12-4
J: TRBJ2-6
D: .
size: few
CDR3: CATRDGSSGANVLTF
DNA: TGTGCCACCCGGGACGGGAGCTCTGGGGCCAACGTCCTGACTTTC

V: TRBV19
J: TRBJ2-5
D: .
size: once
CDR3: CASSINPIEGTQYF
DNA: TGTGCCAGTAGTATTAACCCGATAGAAGGGACCCAGTACTTC

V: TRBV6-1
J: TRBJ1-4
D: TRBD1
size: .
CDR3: CASSARQGQEEKLFF
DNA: TGTGCCAGCAGTGCCCGACAGGGCCAAGAAGAAAAACTGTTTTTT

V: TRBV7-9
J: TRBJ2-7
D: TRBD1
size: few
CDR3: CASSSTGTGPLQYF
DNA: TGTGCCAGCAGCTCAACCGGGACAGGGCCCCTGCAGTACTTC

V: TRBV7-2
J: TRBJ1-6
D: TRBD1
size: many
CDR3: CASSRTGGFFSYNSPLHF
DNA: TGTGCCAGCAGTCGGACAGGGGGTTTTTTCTCCTATAATTCACCCCTCCACTTT

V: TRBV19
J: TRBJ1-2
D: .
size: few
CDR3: CASRWGLYGYTF
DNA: TGTGCCAGTAGATGGGGGTTATATGGCTACACCTTC

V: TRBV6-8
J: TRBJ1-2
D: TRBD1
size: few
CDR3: CASGKLQGAKGYTF
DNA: TGTGCCAGCGGAAAGTTACAGGGGGCGAAAGGCTACACCTTC

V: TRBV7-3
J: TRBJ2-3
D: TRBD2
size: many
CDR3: CASSYGGSADTQYF
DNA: TGTGCCAGCAGCTATGGCGGGAGTGCAGATACGCAGTATTTT

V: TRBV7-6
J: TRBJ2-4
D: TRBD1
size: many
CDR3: CASSTPGQQNIQYF
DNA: TGTGCCAGCAGCACACCGGGACAGCAAAACATTCAGTACTTC

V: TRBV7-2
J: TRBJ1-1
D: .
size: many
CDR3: CASRLQLFDTEAFF
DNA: TGTGCCAGCAGGTTACAGCTTTTCGACACTGAAGCTTTCTTT

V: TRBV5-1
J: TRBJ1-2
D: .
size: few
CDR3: CASRTLPISNYGYTF
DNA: TGCGCCAGCAGGACTCTCCCAATATCTAACTATGGCTACACCTTC

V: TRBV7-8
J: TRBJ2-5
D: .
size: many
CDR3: CASSVGQETQYF
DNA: TGTGCCAGCAGCGTAGGACAAGAGACCCAGTACTTC

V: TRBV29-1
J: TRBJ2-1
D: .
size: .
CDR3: CSVEDLDGGSYNEQFF
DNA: TGCAGCGTTGAAGATCTTGACGGCGGCTCCTACAATGAGCAGTTCTTC

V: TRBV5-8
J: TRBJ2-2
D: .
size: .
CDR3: CASSLMVSSENGELFF
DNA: TGTGCCAGCAGCTTGATGGTTTCCAGCGAAAACGGGGAGCTGTTTTTT

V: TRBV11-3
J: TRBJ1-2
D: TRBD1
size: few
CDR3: CASSLSGTGGGYTF
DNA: TGTGCCAGCAGCTTATCCGGGACAGGGGGCGGCTACACCTTC

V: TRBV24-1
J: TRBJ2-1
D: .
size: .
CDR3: CATSAYGSSYNEQFF
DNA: TGTGCCACCAGTGCGTATGGTTCTTCCTACAATGAGCAGTTCTTC

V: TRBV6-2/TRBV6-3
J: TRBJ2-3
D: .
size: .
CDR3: CASSYEADTQYF
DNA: TGTGCCAGCAGTTACGAAGCAGATACGCAGTATTTT

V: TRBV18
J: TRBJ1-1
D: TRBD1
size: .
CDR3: CASSPQTGAATEAFF
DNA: TGTGCCAGCTCACCACAGACAGGGGCGGCCACTGAAGCTTTCTTT

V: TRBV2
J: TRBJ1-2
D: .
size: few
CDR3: CASKVTAMRGYTF
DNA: TGTGCCAGCAAAGTGACAGCCATGCGTGGCTACACCTTC

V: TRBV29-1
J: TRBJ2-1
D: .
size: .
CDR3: CSVDAPGSYNEQFF
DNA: TGCAGCGTTGACGCGCCGGGTTCCTACAATGAGCAGTTCTTC

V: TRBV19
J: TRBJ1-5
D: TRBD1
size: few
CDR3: CASSIDGATGRGQPQHF
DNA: TGTGCCAGTAGTATAGACGGTGCGACAGGGAGGGGACAGCCCCAGCATTTT

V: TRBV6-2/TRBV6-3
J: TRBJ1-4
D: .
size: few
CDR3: CASSYSMRSATNEKLFF
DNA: TGTGCCAGCAGTTACTCGATGCGCTCTGCAACTAATGAAAAACTGTTTTTT

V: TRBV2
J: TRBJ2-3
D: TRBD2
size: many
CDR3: CASSGLAQDDTQYF
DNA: TGTGCCAGCAGTGGACTAGCCCAAGATGATACGCAGTATTTT

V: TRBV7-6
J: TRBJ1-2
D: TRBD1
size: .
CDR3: CASSPGQAIYGYTF
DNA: TGTGCCAGCAGCCCGGGACAGGCGATCTATGGCTACACCTTC

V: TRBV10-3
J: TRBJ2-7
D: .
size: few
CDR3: CAISESKSSFEQYF
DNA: TGTGCCATCAGTGAGTCGAAATCCTCCTTCGAGCAGTACTTC

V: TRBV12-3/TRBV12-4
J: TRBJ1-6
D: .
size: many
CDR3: CASSLGGEGDFYNSPLHF
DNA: TGTGCCAGCAGTTTGGGAGGGGAAGGGGACTTCTATAATTCACCCCTCCACTTT

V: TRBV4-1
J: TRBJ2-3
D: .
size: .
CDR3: CASSQDGVGTDTQYF
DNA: TGCGCCAGCAGCCAAGACGGGGTGGGCACAGATACGCAGTATTTT

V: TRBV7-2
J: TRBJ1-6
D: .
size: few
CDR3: CASSLLIGYNSPLHF
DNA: TGTGCCAGCAGCCTCTTAATAGGTTATAATTCACCCCTCCACTTT

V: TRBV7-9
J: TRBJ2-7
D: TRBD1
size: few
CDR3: CASSSGTGLEQYF
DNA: TGTGCCAGCAGCTCGGGGACAGGGTTGGAGCAGTACTTC

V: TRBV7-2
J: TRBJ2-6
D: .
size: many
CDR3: CASSLDSGANVLTF
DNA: TGTGCCAGCAGCTTAGACTCTGGGGCCAACGTCCTGACTTTC

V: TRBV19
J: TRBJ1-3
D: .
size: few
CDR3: CASGALPSGNTIYF
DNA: TGTGCCAGTGGGGCCCTCCCCTCTGGAAACACCATATATTTT

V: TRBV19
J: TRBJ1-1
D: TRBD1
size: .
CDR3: CASRSRGDMNTEAFF
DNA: TGTGCCAGTAGGAGCAGGGGGGACATGAACACTGAAGCTTTCTTT

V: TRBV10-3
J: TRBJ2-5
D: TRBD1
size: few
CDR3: CATSGQLQETQYF
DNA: TGTGCCACCTCGGGACAGCTCCAAGAGACCCAGTACTTC

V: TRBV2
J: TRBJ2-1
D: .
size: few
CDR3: CASSSLGRPPFF
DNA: TGTGCCAGCAGTTCTTTAGGGAGACCGCCGTTCTTC

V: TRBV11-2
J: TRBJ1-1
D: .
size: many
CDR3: CASSPTGGTNTEAFF
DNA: TGTGCCAGCAGCCCTACGGGGGGCACGAACACTGAAGCTTTCTTT

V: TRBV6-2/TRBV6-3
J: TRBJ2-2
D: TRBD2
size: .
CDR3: CASTETSGRFPGELFF
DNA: TGTGCCAGCACAGAAACTAGCGGGAGATTCCCCGGGGAGCTGTTTTTT

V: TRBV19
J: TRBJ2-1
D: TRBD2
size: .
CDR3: CASSRLAGATSYNEQFF
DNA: TGTGCCAGTAGTAGACTAGCGGGGGCCACCTCCTACAATGAGCAGTTCTTC

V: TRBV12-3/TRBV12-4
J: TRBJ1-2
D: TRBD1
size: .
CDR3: CASSFSDRLANYGYTF
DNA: TGTGCCAGCAGTTTTTCGGACAGGCTAGCTAACTATGGCTACACCTTC

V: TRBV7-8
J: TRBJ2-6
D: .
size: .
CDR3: CASSHTASSGANVLTF
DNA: TGTGCCAGCAGCCATACGGCAAGCTCTGGGGCCAACGTCCTGACTTTC

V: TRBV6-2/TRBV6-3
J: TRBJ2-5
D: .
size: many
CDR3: CASSYSTLEETQYF
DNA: TGTGCCAGCAGTTACTCGACTCTCGAGGAGACCCAGTACTTC